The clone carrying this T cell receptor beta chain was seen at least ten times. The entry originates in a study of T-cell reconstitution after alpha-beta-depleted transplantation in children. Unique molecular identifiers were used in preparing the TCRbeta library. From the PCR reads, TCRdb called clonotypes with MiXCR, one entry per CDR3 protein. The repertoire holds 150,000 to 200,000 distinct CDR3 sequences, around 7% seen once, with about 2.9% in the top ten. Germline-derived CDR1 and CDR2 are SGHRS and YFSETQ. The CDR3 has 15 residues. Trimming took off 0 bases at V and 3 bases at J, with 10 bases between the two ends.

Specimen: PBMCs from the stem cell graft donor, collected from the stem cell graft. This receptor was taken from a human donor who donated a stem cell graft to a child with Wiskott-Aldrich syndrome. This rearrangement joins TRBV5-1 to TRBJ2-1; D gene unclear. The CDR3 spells CASSLEPQSYNEQFF. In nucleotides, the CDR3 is TGCGCCAGCAGCTTGGAGCCGCAAAGCTACAATGAGCAGTTCTTC.